This T cell receptor (beta chain) was obtained from a study of cytomegalovirus exposure and HLA in healthy donors (dated by TCRdb to 2016 to 2017). Describing the broader study: An earlier analysis of some 600 of the donors reported under 300 Gb of sequence data and about 120 million unique TCR beta sequences obtained from about 170 million T cells. Roughly 300 gigabases of sequencing data and 70 million to 85 million unique TCR sequences were included in an early release covering about 620 HLA-typed donors. Of the roughly 400 genotyped donors, about 84% fell in the genetic ancestry cluster associated with self-reported Caucasian donors. The study aimed to test whether signatures of past pathogen exposure could be identified by cataloging public T cell receptors. Using immunosequencing, the study profiled T cell repertoires from 666 subjects and related those repertoires to cytomegalovirus serostatus. A separate validation cohort of about 110 different subjects was used in addition to the roughly 670-subject first cohort. To predict cytomegalovirus infection status, the study brought together high-throughput TCR immunosequencing, statistical association of individual TCRs with disease status, and machine learning. In a later analysis, previously published TCR beta repertoires from 670 or so donors were re-analyzed and high-resolution HLA genotyping was added so that TCR occurrence patterns could be studied. Rather than using new phenotypic data, the later analysis identified candidate immune exposures from TCR beta sequences and from how often those sequences occurred across donors. In an earlier analysis of 587 of the donors, high-throughput TCR beta sequencing was used to judge whether each TCR beta V gene segment behaved as functional or pseudogenic. Alongside the repertoire data, information on donor age, sex, ethnicity and CMV serostatus was compiled. In a later genetic analysis, genome-wide SNP genotypes for about 65% of the roughly 700 donors were used, and that subset was treated as a discovery cohort. Every repertoire in the discovery cohort had been generated on one and the same sequencing platform. HLA typing covered class I and class II loci at four-digit resolution. The number of typed donors differed by locus: roughly 629-630 for A, B, C, DRB1 and DQB1; 500 to 550 for DQA1; roughly 600 for DPA1; and about 470 for DPB1. A few DR-DQ haplotypes were handled as single units for association and clustering because linkage in the cohort was strong. On average, 235,054 unique TCR beta nucleotide sequences were sequenced per donor among a few hundred genotyped donors of the cohort, with 15% to 20% of those sequences being non-productive.

The cohort was made up of 500 to 850 healthy bone marrow donors. At the time of sampling, all cohort members were nominally healthy, though unrecorded immune exposures were likely present. Of the 600 or so cohort members, about 290 had a positive CMV serostatus and about 350 had a negative one, while no CMV serostatus was recorded for the donor. A peripheral blood sample was provided by each donor, and peripheral blood mononuclear cells were used for TCR beta sequencing. Genomic DNA extraction from the blood cell samples was performed with the Qiagen DNeasy Blood Extraction Kit. Here is what the overall study found, with its caveats: A later analysis reported that several top co-occurrence clusters appeared linked to parvovirus B19, influenza, CMV and Epstein-Barr virus. Because HLA typing was missing for some donors at each locus, association tests included only the typed subset. Because counts were too low, more than 15 rarely observed V segments, including chromosome 9 orphons, were excluded from the earlier analysis of about 500 of the donors. In a later analysis, HLA-associated TCR beta chains were found to be more clonally expanded and to have lower generation probabilities than equally common non-associated chains. Correlated functional status among segregating V segments might reflect linkage disequilibrium, but an unknown experimental factor could not be ruled out. In this cohort, only TCR beta chains were sequenced, and detectable features were limited by the absence of alpha or paired-chain data. Specific HLA alleles were associated with about 17,000 TCR beta sequences at a false discovery rate of 0.05 in a later analysis. Assigning TCR associations to individual alleles was difficult when HLA alleles, especially DR and DQ, strongly co-occurred. Roughly uniform sequencing depth across donors was assumed in presence/absence analyses, although this assumption may not hold. The study gave a list of some 150 TCR beta chains associated with cytomegalovirus. In an earlier analysis of roughly 500 of the donors, most TCR beta V segments appeared in productive rearrangements about 87% or about 30% of the time, broadly matching IMGT annotations. Most TCR sequences were observed very rarely across donors, whereas some public TCRs were present in many individuals. A group of highly shared sequence variants was considered likely to be a technical artifact of the sequencing pipeline. In a later analysis, most CMV-associated TCR beta chains were found to appear HLA-restricted, with HLA associations seemingly driven largely by CMV exposure. A later analysis found that TCR association rates varied across HLA loci, with DRB1 alleles showing the most associated TCRs and HLA-C alleles the fewest. Cytomegalovirus status was reported to be diagnosed by the classifier with high specificity and sensitivity in both the original and validation cohorts. A later genetic analysis reported fewer N-insertions in productive TCRs among donors in an Asian-associated ancestry cluster than the roughly 700-donor mean. CMV serostatus was the only immune exposure information available for the cohort. In vitro tests confirmed that a few of the cytomegalovirus-associated TCR beta chains recognize cytomegalovirus antigens. A further reported finding was that TCR beta sequences accurately predicted the HLA-A and HLA-B alleles for most subjects in the first cohort. In a later genetic analysis, a missense DCLRE1C variant was associated with V-gene and J-gene trimming of TCR beta chains, and the association was replicated in an independent cohort. The authors suggested that the approach could potentially be generalized to other disease states and immunological phenotypes.

About this clone: What antigen it recognizes has not been identified. Per-base qualities were not stored, and no clone one base away is much larger.

Libraries were constructed by the immunoSEQ multiplex PCR assay. For the multiplex PCR, a mixture combining 60 forward primers for TCR Vbeta segments and 13 reverse primers for TCR Jbeta segments was used. The CDR3 region of rearranged TCR beta genes was amplified from genomic DNA by a multiplex PCR assay. On the Illumina HiSeq System, the amplified TCR beta libraries were sequenced as 87-base-pair reads. In the paper's pipeline: A later analysis tallied about 77 million unique TCR beta chains across the 700 or so repertoires, and approximately 12 million of those chains were shared by two or more donors. A nearest-neighbor algorithm error-corrected the raw reads and collapsed the reads into unique sequences, merging closely related sequences to remove PCR and sequencing errors. CDR3 sequences were aligned to IMGT reference sequences to assign V, D and J gene segments. Each retained sequence needed at least a six-nucleotide match to both a V gene segment and a J gene segment. Rearrangements were called productive when the CDR3 lacked stop codons and stayed in frame with V and J; all others were non-productive. Following IMGT convention, CDR3 was defined as the stretch from the second conserved V-encoded cysteine to the conserved J-encoded phenylalanine. In an earlier analysis of some 550 of the donors, sequences lacking an unambiguous match to a single V gene segment were excluded. In an earlier analysis of approximately 560 of the donors, a V segment was called functional when productive rearrangements were above 56.7%, and segregating when the standard deviation between donors exceeded 5%. To diagnose cytomegalovirus status from the catalog of TCR beta chain sequences, a statistical classification framework was built. V and J gene assignment, in a later analysis, came from comparing TCR nucleotide sequences with IMGT/GENE-DB human TR gene sequences. Using the TCRdist pipeline, a later analysis assigned CDR3 sequences along with most-parsimonious VDJ recombination scenarios. A later analysis defined each TCR beta chain by its CDR3 amino acid sequence plus V-gene family, and excluded reads lacking a unique V-gene family. In a later analysis, a few hundred highly shared, low-generation-probability nucleotide sequences were removed to address suspected cross-contamination and a sequencing artifact. In a later analysis, a clonal expansion index for each public chain was calculated from normalized within-repertoire ranks of inferred template counts. A later analysis computed generation probabilities with a VDJ recombination model fitted to out-of-frame rearrangements, and checked the results against IGoR. In a later analysis, TCR-TCR, TCR-HLA and TCR-CMV co-occurrence was scored with hypergeometric tests, and a repertoire-size bias correction was applied to TCR pairs. False discovery rates were estimated in a later analysis by permuting HLA or CMV assignments 20 times. A later analysis grouped co-occurring TCRs with DBSCAN, adding TCRdist sequence similarity when clustering within HLA-allele-positive subsets. For co-occurrence clustering, repertoires with fewer than 30,000 or more than 120,000 public chains were excluded, along with roughly 5 repertoires with anomalous nucleotide sharing. TCRdb re-hosts the immuneACCESS table, in-frame sequences only. Its copies lack some clones; in the studies checked, an unresolved V gene accounts for under half of them, and the cause for the rest is not known. D and trimming come from the DNA, and the V and J calls and clone size come from that table. For this sample the table gives approximately 140,000 clones, of which around 73% were detected only once. The ten largest clones represent approximately 2.6% of the sample.

Sequenced: PBMCs. The receptor comes from a human donor in good health.

The CDR3 loop reads CASRTGAQGAQGYTF. The DNA sequence is given as TGTGCCAGCAGGACGGGAGCGCAGGGTGCCCAGGGCTACACCTTC. The chain is made from TRBV6-5 and TRBJ1-2; a weak D assignment points to TRBD1 (5 bases agree). The CDR3 holds 15 amino acids from the cysteine to the phenylalanine. Just CDR3 DNA is preserved here, 45 bases in frame from base 1. V lost 6 bases and J lost 8 bases; the stretch between them is 22 bases long. CDR1 and CDR2 were assigned from the germline V gene as MNHEY and SVGAGI.